Below are 14 T cell receptor beta chains sequenced from a single sample in a study of CD8 T cells in Susac syndrome. The authors reverse transcribed roughly 0.5 to 1 ug RNA with random hexamers. TCRdb redid the calling of the immunoSEQ multiplex PCR reads with MiXCR, one entry per CDR3 protein. The table has about 200,000 distinct CDR3 sequences, roughly 96% seen once. Sample: CD4+ T cells from PBMCs. Receptors were obtained from a human donor with multiple sclerosis.

The chain combines TRBV20-1 with TRBJ2-1; D gene uncertain. The CDR3 length is 13 residues. Trimming took 0 bases from V and 3 from J, leaving 6 bases between them. The germline V gene encodes CDR1 DFQATT and CDR2 SNEGSKA (reference sequence). In DNA form, the CDR3 reads TGCAGTGCTAGAGAACCTAACTACAATGAGCAGTTCTTC. This sequence encodes CSAREPNYNEQFF.

The chain couples TRBV30 to TRBJ2-2; no reliable D call. Germline V lookup: CDR1 GTSNPN, CDR2 SVGIG (reference sequence). V gave up 0 bases and J gave up 7 bases, with 3 bases separating them. This CDR3 contains 11 residues. The CDR3 region is CAWSVGGELFF. The CDR3 DNA is TGTGCCTGGAGTGTGGGCGGGGAGCTGTTTTTT.

The chain employs TRBV3-1 and TRBJ2-7; TRBD2 agrees at 7 bases. Germline CDR1 LGHDT, CDR2 YNNKEL (reference sequence). Trimming at V came to 6 bases and at J to 0 bases, leaving 8 bases not matched to a gene. This CDR3 region has 15 residues. CDR3 DNA: TGTGCCAGCAGGCTCACTAGCGCTTTCTCCTACGAGCAGTACTTC. It translates to CASRLTSAFSYEQYF.

The gene calls are TRBV30 and TRBJ2-5; TRBD2 agrees at 10 bases. The CDR3 spans 15 residues. CDR1 GTSNPN and CDR2 SVGIG come from the germline V gene (reference sequence). V lost 1 base, J lost 4 bases, and 6 bases stayed unmatched. This chain's CDR3 is CAWSAGLAELETQYF. The CDR3 nucleotides read TGTGCCTGGAGTGCTGGACTAGCGGAACTAGAGACCCAGTACTTC.

This chain connects TRBV11-2 to TRBJ2-5; TRBD2 is a possible D gene (7 bases). V was clipped by 1 base and J by 1 base, with 13 bases between them. The CDR3 loop spans 16 amino acids. CDR1 SGHAT and CDR2 FQNNGV come from the germline V gene. The DNA for the CDR3 is TGTGCCAGCAGCTTAGTAGGCGGGGGCCTCCAAGAGACCCAGTACTTC. Translated: CASSLVGGGLQETQYF.

The chain is built from TRBV3-1 and TRBJ2-7; the D call may be TRBD1 or TRBD2 (5 bases each). The V gene lost 4 bases and the J gene lost 5 bases, with 15 bases spanning the gap. The CDR3 runs 14 residues. Germline-derived CDR1 and CDR2 are LGHDT and YNNKEL (reference sequence). In DNA, the CDR3 is TGTGCCAGCAGCCCCTCGGGACCGCGGAACGAGCAGTACTTC. This codes for CASSPSGPRNEQYF.

The V call is TRBV30, the J call TRBJ2-5, with a weak D call TRBD2 (6 bases). Trimming shortened V by 5 bases and J by 1 base, and 11 bases separated the two germline ends. This CDR3 spans 13 amino acids. Germline CDR1 and CDR2: GTSNPN and SVGIG (reference sequence). The CDR3 DNA follows: TGTGCCTGGTCGCTAGCGTCCCAAGAGACCCAGTACTTC. Amino acids: CAWSLASQETQYF.

Details on this clonotype: A read error may produce the germline difference seen at one junction end. The V and J genes are TRBV29-1 and TRBJ1-5; D not certain. The CDR3 is made up of 12 amino acids. Germline V gene sequence: CDR1 SQVTM, CDR2 ANQGSEA. The CDR3: CSVEDGNQPQHF. The CDR3, as DNA: TGCAGCGTGGAAGACGGAAATCAGCCCCAGCATTTT.

The chain joins TRBV12-3 or TRBV12-4 to TRBJ2-1, with D possibly being TRBD2 (6 bases). The CDR3 runs to 12 residues. The V end was cut by 7 bases, the J end by 9 bases, with 13 bases between. CDR3 DNA: TGTGCCAGCACCCCTCGGGGGAGTGAGCAGTTCTTC. This sequence encodes CASTPRGSEQFF.

The chain links TRBV30 to TRBJ1-4; D call uncertain. This CDR3 has 13 residues. Germline V gene sequence: CDR1 GTSNPN, CDR2 SVGIG (reference sequence). Trimming pared 6 bases from V and 9 bases from J, leaving 17 bases between. The CDR3 DNA reads TGTGCCTGCTTAGAATTTGCGGGGAAAAAACTGTTTTTT. Translated: CACLEFAGKKLFF.

The chain links TRBV5-1 to TRBJ1-2, with no clear D. The CDR3 extends over 14 amino acids. V was trimmed by 0 bases and J by 5 bases, leaving 11 bases between them. CDR1 and CDR2 (germline): SGHRS, YFSETQ. CDR3 residues: CASSLEAASYGYTF. In nucleotides, the CDR3 is TGCGCCAGCAGCTTGGAGGCAGCGTCTTATGGCTACACCTTC.

This rearrangement joins TRBV12-3 or TRBV12-4 to TRBJ2-7; tentative D call: TRBD1 (6 bases). The V gene lost 5 bases and the J gene lost 3 bases, with 14 bases spanning the gap. The CDR3 is made up of 14 amino acids. The CDR3 here is CASSRWGRGYEQYF. The CDR3 bases are TGTGCCAGCAGTAGGTGGGGCAGGGGCTACGAGCAGTACTTC.

The V call is TRBV29-1, the J call TRBJ2-5; D might be TRBD2 (6 bases). CDR3 length equals 12 residues. The germline V gene encodes CDR1 SQVTM and CDR2 ANQGSEA. V dropped 8 bases and J dropped 1 base, with 11 bases sitting between them. The CDR3 sequence is CSCRETQETQYF. The CDR3 region has the DNA TGCAGCTGCCGGGAGACCCAAGAGACCCAGTACTTC.

The chain carries TRBV14 and TRBJ2-7, with a weak D call TRBD1 (6 bases). This CDR3 is 17 amino acids long. The germline gives CDR1 SGHDN, CDR2 FVKESK. V was trimmed by 3 bases and J by 3 bases, leaving 21 bases between them. The CDR3 is CASSQSPRQGKNYEQYF. CDR3 bases: TGTGCCAGCAGCCAGTCGCCCCGGCAGGGGAAAAACTACGAGCAGTACTTC.